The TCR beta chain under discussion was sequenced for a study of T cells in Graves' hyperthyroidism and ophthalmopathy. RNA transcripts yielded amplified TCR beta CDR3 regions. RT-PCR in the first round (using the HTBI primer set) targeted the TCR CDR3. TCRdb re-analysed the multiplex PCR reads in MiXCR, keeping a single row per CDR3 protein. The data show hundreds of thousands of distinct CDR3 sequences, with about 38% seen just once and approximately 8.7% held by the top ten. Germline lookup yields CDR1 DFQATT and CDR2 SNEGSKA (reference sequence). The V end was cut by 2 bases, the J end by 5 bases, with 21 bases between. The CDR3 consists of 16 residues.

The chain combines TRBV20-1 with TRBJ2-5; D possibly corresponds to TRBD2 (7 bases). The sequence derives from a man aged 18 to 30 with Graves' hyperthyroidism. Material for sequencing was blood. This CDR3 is CSARSEARGAGETQYF. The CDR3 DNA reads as TGCAGTGCTAGATCCGAGGCCCGGGGGGCCGGGGAGACCCAGTACTTC.